Each of the 9 T cell receptor beta chains below was sequenced from the same sample in a study of OX40 agonist ivuxolimab in advanced cancers. The repertoire was sequenced with immunoSEQ multiplex PCR; TCRdb's copy has only in-frame clones and lacks some. There are tens of thousands of clones in the sample; 92% occur only once, and 0.65% lies in the top ten. Sample: CD4+ or CD8+ T cells sorted from blood, taken in a trial of the OX40 agonist ivuxolimab. These receptors came from an adult with an advanced solid tumor such as melanoma, head and neck, liver or kidney cancer.

The V call is TRBV6-5, the J call TRBJ1-1; 8 bases are shared with TRBD1. The germline CDR1 and CDR2 sequences are MNHEY and SVGAGI. The ends lost 7 bases at V and 8 bases at J; junction bases unmatched: 12. The CDR3 is made up of 14 amino acids. This CDR3 reads CASIPPSWTGEAFF. The CDR3, as DNA: TGTGCCAGCATCCCCCCGTCGTGGACAGGGGAAGCTTTCTTT.

This rearrangement joins TRBV5-4 to TRBJ1-1; D perhaps matches TRBD1 (5 bases). Germline lookup yields CDR1 SGHNT and CDR2 YYREEE (reference sequence). CDR3 length equals 15 residues. V was shortened by 1 base and J by 4 bases, with 14 bases between the two germline ends. For the CDR3, the DNA is TGTGCCAGCAGCTTGAACCAGGGTCGGGGCACTGAAGCTTTCTTT. It is translated as CASSLNQGRGTEAFF.

V gene TRBV6-6 combines with J gene TRBJ1-4; D gene ambiguous. CDR1 and CDR2 (germline): MNHNY, SVGAGI (reference sequence). This CDR3 comprises 15 residues. V was pared by 6 bases and J by 3 bases, with 14 bases between. This CDR3 reads CASRPDAASNEKLFF. The CDR3 nucleotides are TGTGCCAGCAGGCCGGACGCCGCGTCTAATGAAAAACTGTTTTTT.

The CDR3 spells CASASVPNEKLFF. The DNA for the CDR3 is TGTGCCAGCGCGTCGGTTCCTAATGAAAAACTGTTTTTT. V gene TRBV6-1 combines with J gene TRBJ1-4; unclear D gene. The germline V and J ends were trimmed by 8 bases and 3 bases, with 10 bases remaining between them. This CDR3 comprises 13 residues. From germline, CDR1 is MNHNS and CDR2 SASEGT.

The V gene is TRBV19, the J gene TRBJ2-2; 7 nucleotides align to TRBD1. Trimming removed 9 bases from V and 4 bases from J; junction bases left unmatched: 11. The CDR3 is 15 residues long. Germline assignment: CDR1 LNHDA and CDR2 SQIVND (reference sequence). The CDR3 DNA sequence: TGTGCCAGCAACGTAAGACAGGGAATCACCGGGGAGCTGTTTTTT. Translated, it gives CASNVRQGITGELFF.

The V gene is TRBV4-1, the J gene TRBJ1-2; unclear D gene. V dropped 0 bases and J dropped 9 bases, with 11 bases sitting between them. This CDR3 comprises 13 residues. From germline, CDR1 is MGHRA and CDR2 YSYEKL. Here the CDR3 DNA reads TGCGCCAGCAGCCAAGATCGAGGAACAAGCTACACCTTC. Translation gives CASSQDRGTSYTF.

This chain joins TRBV15 and TRBJ2-7; tentatively, D is TRBD2 (5 bases). V was cut by 0 bases and J by 4 bases, with 13 bases left in between. Germline lookup yields CDR1 LNHNV and CDR2 YYDKDF (reference sequence). The CDR3 loop spans 15 amino acids. The CDR3: CATSRDPASPYEQYF. As DNA, the CDR3 is TGTGCCACCAGCAGAGATCCCGCTAGCCCTTACGAGCAGTACTTC.

This clone was recorded a few times. Distinct nucleotide sequences in the sample also encode this CDR3. The genes are TRBV11-3 and TRBJ2-2; no firm D call. Germline V CDR1 and CDR2: SGHNT, YENEEA. Trimming shortened V by 5 bases and J by 6 bases, and 13 bases separated the two germline ends. The CDR3 is 14 residues long. This CDR3 reads CASSLPNLPGELFF. The DNA for the CDR3 is TGTGCCAGCAGCCTACCCAATCTCCCCGGGGAGCTGTTTTTT.

Here the CDR3 reads CASSHQTQGSSEQYF. In DNA form, the CDR3 reads TGTGCCAGCAGCCACCAAACCCAGGGCTCCAGCGAGCAGTACTTC. The V gene is TRBV7-9, the J gene TRBJ2-7; possibly TRBD1 for D (5 bases). This CDR3 spans 15 amino acids. Germline assignment: CDR1 SEHNR and CDR2 FQNEAQ (reference sequence). Trimming cost V 5 bases and J 6 bases, with 20 bases left between them.